This T cell receptor (beta chain) was retrieved from a study of blood T cell repertoires in COVID-19. Study-wide context: The study drew acute and convalescent COVID-19 samples from the United States, Italy and Spain. Nucleic acid was either cDNA or gDNA, and it came from T cells, B-cell-depleted T cells, or PBMCs.

The CDR3 extends over 15 amino acids. The germline V gene encodes CDR1 SGHKS and CDR2 YYEKEE (reference sequence). V was cut by 3 bases and J by 2 bases, with 9 bases left in between. Per the original methods: Estimation of nucleated cell counts was performed using reference gene primer amplification. Clones were read by immunoSEQ multiplex PCR, and TCRdb kept only the in-frame ones, dropping some. The V and J calls and clone size come from that table; D and trimming were worked out from the DNA. The sample has about 200,000 clones, 85% to 90% seen once. Source material: peripheral blood. This sequence joins TRBV5-5 and TRBJ2-6, with D possibly matching TRBD2 (6 bases). The sequence came from a man between 45 and 60 years old with acute or convalescent COVID-19. The CDR3 bases are TGTGCCAGCAGCTCGGGGGTAACTGGGGCCAACGTCCTGACTTTC. This codes for CASSSGVTGANVLTF.